These T cell receptor beta chains were read from a single sample in a study of blood T cell repertoires in COVID-19. TCRdb's table, derived via immunoSEQ multiplex PCR, lists solely in-frame clones and lacks some. The sample shows around 100,000 clones, approximately 92% of them seen only once. The source material was peripheral blood. These receptors originate from a woman aged 50 to 60 with COVID-19, enrolled during active disease. Each CDR3 is given with its conserved first and last residue. The order of the fields is V gene, J gene, CDR3 protein.

TRBV5-1	TRBJ2-4	CASSLARQGLNIQYF
TRBV4-1	TRBJ1-2	CASSPDRGLGGYTF
TRBV19	TRBJ2-1	CASSIGGEGEQFF
TRBV30	TRBJ1-2	CASRAGHYGYTF
TRBV5-5	TRBJ1-1	CASSWGQNTEAFF
TRBV10-3	TRBJ1-3	CAISDRDRGLSGNTIYF
TRBV15	TRBJ1-1	CATSKTVGAEAFF
TRBV5-1	TRBJ1-2	CASSKELGGYTF
TRBV7-2	TRBJ1-3	CASSHRRGSPGNTIYF
TRBV7-9	TRBJ2-7	CASSRLPTGEQYF
TRBV7-8	TRBJ2-3	CASSTGNTDTQYF
TRBV6-5	TRBJ1-1	CASRLDRGWTEAFF
TRBV11-2	TRBJ2-3	CASRGDRGLEDTQYF
TRBV27	TRBJ2-5	CASSLSSGRTQYF
TRBV6-5	TRBJ2-2	CASSTDINTGELFF
TRBV28	TRBJ1-6	CASSFQGGAASPLHF